This paragraph reports one T cell receptor beta chain. A read error may be the cause here, since a much bigger clone is one base away. Germline values: CDR1 SGHRS, CDR2 YFSETQ. V lost 3 bases and J 1 base, leaving 10 bases between the germline ends. The CDR3 sequence is 14 residues long. Pregnant or lactating patients were excluded, as were those with uncontrolled infection or other autoimmune disease. Every diagnosis used clinical symptoms, serum thyroxine and TRAb, thyroid ultrasound and orbital computed tomography. Fresh 10 ml peripheral blood yielded PBMCs. This entry belongs to a study of T cells in Graves' hyperthyroidism and ophthalmopathy. Study background: Upon initial diagnosis and before any treatment, peripheral blood was collected.

Amplification targeted TCR beta CDR3 regions from RNA transcripts. A set of HTBI primers served as the primers for a first-round RT-PCR of the TCR CDR3. TCRdb re-called the multiplex PCR reads with MiXCR, one entry per CDR3 protein. The profile shows around 500,000 distinct CDR3 sequences, around 15% of them singletons. Sequencing used blood. The chain has TRBV5-1 and TRBJ1-1, with a tentative D call TRBD1 (6 bases). The sequence was obtained from a woman aged 35 to 49 with Graves' hyperthyroidism. This chain's CDR3 is CASSSGAQNTEAFF. DNA for the CDR3: TGCGCCAGCAGCTCAGGGGCACAGAACACTGAAGCTTTCTTT.